What follows are 12 T cell receptor beta chains derived from one specimen sequenced in a study of Graves' ophthalmopathy and Graves' hyperthyroidism. TCR beta CDR3 amplification used RNA transcripts. HTBI primers were used in a first-round RT-PCR, which preceded a second-round multiplex PCR. TCRdb re-derived calls from the multiplex PCR reads in MiXCR, one entry per CDR3 protein. The profile shows about 1.1 million distinct CDR3 sequences, about 35% of them singletons. Sequenced input: peripheral blood or thyroid tissue (not recorded which). These receptors were obtained from an adult man with Graves' hyperthyroidism.

Notes on this clonotype: Since a much larger clone is just one base distant, this may be a read error. The chain combines TRBV16 with TRBJ1-3; 8 bases line up with TRBD1. Germline values: CDR1 KGHSY, CDR2 FQNENV. The CDR3 length is 15 residues. The CDR3 sequence is CASSPTGVGGNAIYF. CDR3 in DNA: TGTGCCAGCAGCCCGACAGGGGTTGGCGGAAACGCCATATATTTT.

A word on this clonotype: In this CDR3 the conserved last residue, phenylalanine or tryptophan, is missing, so a read error is likely. V gene TRBV20-1 combines with J gene TRBJ1-5, with D perhaps TRBD1 (6 bases). This CDR3 has 15 amino acids. V gave up 1 base and J gave up 1 base, with 11 bases separating them. Looked up from germline, CDR1 is DFQATT and CDR2 is SNEGSKA (reference sequence). CDR3 sequence: CSARGGQGSNQPQHL. The CDR3 DNA follows: TGCAGTGCTAGAGGAGGGCAGGGGAGCAATCAGCCCCAGCATCTT.

With regard to this clonotype: This may stem from a read error, because a much larger clone lies one nucleotide away. V usage is TRBV10-3 and J usage is TRBJ2-7; weak D call: TRBD2 (5 bases). Germline V lookup: CDR1 ENHRY, CDR2 SYGVKD. CDR3 size: 12 residues. Written as DNA, the CDR3 is TGTGCCGTCAGCGGAGTTGACTACGAGCAGTACTTC. Translating gives CAVSGVDYEQYF.

J is TRBJ2-7 and V is TRBV12-3 or TRBV12-4; D gene unclear. The J call may be faulty, since TRBJ2-1 better matches the DNA end. CDR3 size: 12 residues. CDR3 amino acids: CASSSTLREQFF. CDR3 sequence (DNA): TGTGCCAGCAGTTCAACACTTCGTGAGCAGTTCTTC.

In regard to this clonotype: Since no conserved phenylalanine or tryptophan closes the CDR3, a read error is the likely cause. Because the CDR3's place on the DNA is in doubt, the DNA is left out and the CDR3 is given as listed by TCRdb. The rearrangement uses TRBV25-1 and TRBJ1-4; the table's D gene call, TRBD1, was not cross checked with the DNA. The CDR3 is 9 residues long, counting both termini. Germline V gene data show CDR1 as MGHDK and CDR2 as SYGVNS. The CDR3 region is CASGMGRFD.

This chain connects TRBV7-2 to TRBJ2-2; 11 bases are a match to TRBD1. From germline, CDR1 is SGHTA and CDR2 FQGNSA. The CDR3 contains 17 residues. J lost 8 bases, V lost 5 bases, and 13 bases had no gene match. This CDR3 is CASSPGTGGPWSGELFF. The CDR3, as DNA: TGTGCCAGCAGCCCGGGGACAGGGGGGCCCTGGTCGGGGGAGCTGTTTTTT.

In this sample, this clonotype turned up a few times. The chain combines TRBV4-1 with TRBJ1-6; 10 bases match TRBD1. There are 15 residues in the CDR3. The germline V gene has CDR1 MGHRA and CDR2 YSYEKL. V gave up 6 bases and J gave up 7 bases; unmatched junction bases: 6. CDR3: CASRRDRGGNSPLHF. CDR3 DNA: TGCGCCAGCAGACGGGACAGGGGTGGCAATTCACCCCTCCACTTT.

This clonotype was observed once. The chain uses TRBV5-1 and TRBJ1-2; 8 positions agree with TRBD1. Germline-derived CDR1 and CDR2 are SGHRS and YFSETQ. Trimming at V came to 4 bases and at J to 8 bases, leaving 10 bases not matched to a gene. This CDR3 has 14 amino acids. The CDR3 DNA reads as TGCGCCAGCAGCACGAAAGACAGGGGAGTCGGCTACACCTTC. This codes for CASSTKDRGVGYTF. The variable domain in full, completed from reference TRBV5-1 and TRBJ1-2, reads KAGVTQTPRYLIKTRGQQVTLSCSPISGHRSVSWYQQTPGQGLQFLFEYFSETQRNKGNFPGRFSGRQFSNSRSEMNVSTLELGDSALYLCASSTKDRGVGYTFGSGTRLTVV.

The chain combines TRBV15 with TRBJ1-5; D possibly corresponds to TRBD1 (5 bases). Germline V gene lookup returns CDR1 LNHNV and CDR2 YYDKDF (reference sequence). Between the trimmed V and J ends, which lost 1 base and 7 bases, there was a span of 11 bases. The CDR3 contains 14 residues. The CDR3 region has the DNA TGTGCCACCAGCAGAGGCAGGGTGCGACAGCCCCAGCATTTT. It translates to CATSRGRVRQPQHF.

This clonotype was seen a handful of times. The CDR3 DNA reads TGTGCCAGCAGCTGGGGATATGTAGGGGGGAACACTGAAGCTTTCTTT. Translated, it gives CASSWGYVGGNTEAFF. This chain links TRBV11-2 with TRBJ1-1; a weak D match, TRBD1 (6 bases). Germline V gene data show CDR1 as SGHAT and CDR2 as FQNNGV. CDR3 length: 16 residues. The germline V and J ends were trimmed by 4 bases and 1 base, with 16 bases remaining between them.

This clonotype turned up a few times. V usage is TRBV6-5 and J usage is TRBJ2-5, with TRBD2 matching 9 bases. Germline V CDR1 and CDR2: MNHEY, SVGAGI. With 2 bases clipped from V and 4 bases from J, the junction kept 5 bases outside the gene matches. The CDR3 extends over 15 amino acids. The CDR3 bases are TGTGCCAGCAGTTACGACGGGACTAGCCTAGAGACCCAGTACTTC. This codes for CASSYDGTSLETQYF.

This clonotype was seen at least ten times. The chain joins TRBV29-1 to TRBJ1-1; a weak D match, TRBD1 (6 bases). Trimming removed 3 bases at V and 2 bases at J, with 10 bases between. The CDR3 spans 13 residues. Germline CDR1 SQVTM, CDR2 ANQGSEA. CDR3 DNA sequence: TGCAGCGTTGACCCCGGGACAAACACTGAAGCTTTCTTT. It is translated as CSVDPGTNTEAFF. Variable domain in full (rest from reference TRBV29-1 and TRBJ1-1): SAVISQKPSRDICQRGTSLTIQCQVDSQVTMMFWYRQQPGQSLTLIATANQGSEATYESGFVIDKFPISRPNLTFSTLTVSNMSPEDSSIYLCSVDPGTNTEAFFGQGTRLTVV.